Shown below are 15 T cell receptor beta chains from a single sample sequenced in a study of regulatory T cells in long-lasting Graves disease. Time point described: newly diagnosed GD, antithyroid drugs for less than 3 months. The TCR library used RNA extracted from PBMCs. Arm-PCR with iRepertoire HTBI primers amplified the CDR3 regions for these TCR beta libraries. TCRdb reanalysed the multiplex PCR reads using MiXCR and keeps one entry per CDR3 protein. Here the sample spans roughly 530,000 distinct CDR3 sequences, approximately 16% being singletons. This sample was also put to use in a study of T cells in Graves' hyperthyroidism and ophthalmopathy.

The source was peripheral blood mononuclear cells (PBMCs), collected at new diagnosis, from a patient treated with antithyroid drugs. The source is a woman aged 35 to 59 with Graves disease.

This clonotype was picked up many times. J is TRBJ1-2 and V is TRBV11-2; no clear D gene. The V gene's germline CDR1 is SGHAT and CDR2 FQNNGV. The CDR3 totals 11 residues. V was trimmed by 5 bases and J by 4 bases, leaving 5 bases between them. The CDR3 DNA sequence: TGTGCCAGCAGCCGTCTCTATGGCTACACCTTC. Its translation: CASSRLYGYTF.

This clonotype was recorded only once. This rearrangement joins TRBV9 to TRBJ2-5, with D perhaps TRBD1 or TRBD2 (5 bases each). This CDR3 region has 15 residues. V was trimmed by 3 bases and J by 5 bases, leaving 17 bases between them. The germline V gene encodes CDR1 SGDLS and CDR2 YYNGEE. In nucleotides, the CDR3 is TGTGCCAGCAGCGCCTCCGGGGCGTTATTTGAGACCCAGTACTTC. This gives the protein CASSASGALFETQYF.

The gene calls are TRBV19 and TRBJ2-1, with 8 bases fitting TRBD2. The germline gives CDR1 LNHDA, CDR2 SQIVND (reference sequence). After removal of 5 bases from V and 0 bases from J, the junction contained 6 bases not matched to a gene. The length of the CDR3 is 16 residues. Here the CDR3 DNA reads TGTGCCAGTAGTTGGGGAGCGGGGGTCTCCTACAATGAGCAGTTCTTC. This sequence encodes CASSWGAGVSYNEQFF.

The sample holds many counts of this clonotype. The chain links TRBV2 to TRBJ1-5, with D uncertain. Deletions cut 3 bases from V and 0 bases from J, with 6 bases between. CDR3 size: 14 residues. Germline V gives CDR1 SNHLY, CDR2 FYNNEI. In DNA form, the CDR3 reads TGTGCCAGCAGTGACGACTATAGCAATCAGCCCCAGCATTTT. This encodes CASSDDYSNQPQHF.

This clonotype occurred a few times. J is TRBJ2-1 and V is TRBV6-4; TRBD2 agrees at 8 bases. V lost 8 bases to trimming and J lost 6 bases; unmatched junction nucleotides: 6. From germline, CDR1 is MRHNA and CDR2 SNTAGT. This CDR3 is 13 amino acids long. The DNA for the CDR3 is TGTGCCAGCTCGAGGACTAGCACCAATGAGCAGTTCTTC. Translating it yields CASSRTSTNEQFF.

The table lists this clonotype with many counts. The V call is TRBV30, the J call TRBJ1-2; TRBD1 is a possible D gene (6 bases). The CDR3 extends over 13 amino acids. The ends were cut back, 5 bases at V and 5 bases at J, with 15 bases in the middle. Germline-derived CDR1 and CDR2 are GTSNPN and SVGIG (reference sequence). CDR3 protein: CAWVGQHFYGYTF. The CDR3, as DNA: TGTGCCTGGGTCGGACAGCACTTTTATGGCTACACCTTC. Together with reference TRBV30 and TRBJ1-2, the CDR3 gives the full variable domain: SQTIHQWPATLVQPVGSPLSLECTVEGTSNPNLYWYRQAAGRGLQLLFYSVGIGQISSEVPQNLSASRPQDRQFILSSKKLLLSDSGFYLCAWVGQHFYGYTFGSGTRLTVV.

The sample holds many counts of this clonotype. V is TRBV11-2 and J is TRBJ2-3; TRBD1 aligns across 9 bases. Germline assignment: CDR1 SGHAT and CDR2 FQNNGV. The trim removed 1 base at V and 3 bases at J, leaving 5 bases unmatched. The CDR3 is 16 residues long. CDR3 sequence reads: CASSLVGTGSTDTQYF. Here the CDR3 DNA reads TGTGCCAGCAGCTTAGTCGGGACAGGGTCAACAGATACGCAGTATTTT.

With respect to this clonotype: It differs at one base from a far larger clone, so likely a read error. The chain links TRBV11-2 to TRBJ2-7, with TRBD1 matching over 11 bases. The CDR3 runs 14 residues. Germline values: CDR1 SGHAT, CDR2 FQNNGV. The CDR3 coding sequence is TGTGCCGGCAGCTTACGGGACAGGGGGTACGAGCAGTACTTC. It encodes CAGSLRDRGYEQYF. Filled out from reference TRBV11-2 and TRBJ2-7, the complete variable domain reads EAGVAQSPRYKIIEKRQSVAFWCNPISGHATLYWYQQILGQGPKLLIQFQNNGVVDDSQLPKDRFSAERLKGVDSTLKIQPAKLEDSAVYLCAGSLRDRGYEQYFGPGTRLTVT.

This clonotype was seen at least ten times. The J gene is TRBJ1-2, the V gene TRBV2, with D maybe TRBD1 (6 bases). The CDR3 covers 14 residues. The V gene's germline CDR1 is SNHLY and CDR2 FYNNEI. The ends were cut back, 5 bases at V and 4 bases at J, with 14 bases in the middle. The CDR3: CASSRTATSYGYTF. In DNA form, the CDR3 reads TGTGCCAGCAGTCGGACAGCGACTAGCTATGGCTACACCTTC.

In DNA, the CDR3 is TGTGCCACCAATACAGGTCCTGAAGCTTTCTTT. The encoded protein is CATNTGPEAFF. The genes are TRBV6-2 or TRBV6-3 and TRBJ1-1; maybe TRBD1 (5 bases). Trimming cost V 10 bases and J 6 bases, with 12 bases left between them. This CDR3 has 11 residues. Germline values: CDR1 MNHEY, CDR2 SVGEGT.

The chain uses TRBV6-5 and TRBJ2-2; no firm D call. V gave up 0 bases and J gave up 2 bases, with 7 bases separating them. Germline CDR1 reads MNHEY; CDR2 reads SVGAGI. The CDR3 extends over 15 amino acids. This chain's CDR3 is CASSYSARNTGELFF. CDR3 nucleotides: TGTGCCAGCAGTTACTCGGCGAGAAACACCGGGGAGCTGTTTTTT.

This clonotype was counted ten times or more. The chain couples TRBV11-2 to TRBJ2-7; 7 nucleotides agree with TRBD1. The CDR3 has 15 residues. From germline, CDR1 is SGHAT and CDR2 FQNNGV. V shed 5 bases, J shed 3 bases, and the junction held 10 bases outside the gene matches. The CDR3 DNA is TGTGCCAGCAGCCCCCCGGACAGGAGGAACTACGAGCAGTACTTC. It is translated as CASSPPDRRNYEQYF.

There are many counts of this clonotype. CDR3 protein: CASSLTTGLWNTEAFF. DNA of the CDR3: TGTGCCAGCAGTTTAACTACCGGACTCTGGAACACTGAAGCTTTCTTT. The chain links TRBV12-3 or TRBV12-4 to TRBJ1-1; D call uncertain. The CDR3 consists of 16 residues. The V end was cut by 2 bases, the J end by 1 base, with 14 bases between.

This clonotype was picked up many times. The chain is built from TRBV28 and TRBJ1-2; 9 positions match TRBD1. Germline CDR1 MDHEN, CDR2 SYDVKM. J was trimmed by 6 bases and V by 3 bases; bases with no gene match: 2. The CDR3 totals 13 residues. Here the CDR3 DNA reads TGTGCCAGCAGTTTGGGACAGGGCCATGGCTACACCTTC. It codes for CASSLGQGHGYTF.

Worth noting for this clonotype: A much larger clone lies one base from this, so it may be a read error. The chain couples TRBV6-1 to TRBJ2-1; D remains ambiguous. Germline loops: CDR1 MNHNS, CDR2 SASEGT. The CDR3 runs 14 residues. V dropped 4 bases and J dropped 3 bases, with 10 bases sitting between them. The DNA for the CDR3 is TGTGCCAGCAGTGTAACAGATAGCTACAATGAGCAGTTCTTC. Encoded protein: CASSVTDSYNEQFF.